The following is a TCR beta chain sequence with its context. Germline lookup yields CDR1 MNHEY and CDR2 SMNVEV (reference sequence). Trimming took 5 bases from V and 2 from J, leaving 19 bases between them. The CDR3 is 18 residues long. TCRdb analysed the 5' RACE reads with MiXCR anew, one entry per CDR3 protein. The data show about 340,000 distinct CDR3 sequences, around 12% seen once. These data originate in a study of T cells after yellow fever vaccination. This receptor was identified in a man aged 18 to 30 who received the YFV17D yellow fever vaccine. This rearrangement joins TRBV27 to TRBJ2-6, with D possibly TRBD2 on 6 matching bases. The specimen was CD4+ T cells sorted from PBMCs, collected 15 days after the yellow fever booster vaccination. CDR3 DNA: TGTGCCAGCAGTGGGATTACTCGGACGGGGGCTGGGGCCAACGTCCTGACTTTC. It encodes CASSGITRTGAGANVLTF.